The next 24 T cell receptor beta chains were all read from a single sample in a study of shared clonotypes between healthy human individuals. The method was immunoSEQ multiplex PCR; TCRdb's version includes in-frame clones alone and lacks a portion of them. Among 1.5 million to 2.5 million clones, over 85% were seen once, and the ten largest hold under 1.5%. Terminally differentiated effector memory CD45RA+ cells were excluded by CCR7 positive selection of CD45RO-negative cells. Sequences were obtained from naive CD8+ T cells sorted from blood. These TCRs come from a man aged 18 to 35 in good health.

The V call is TRBV7-9, the J call TRBJ1-3; D unclear. The ends were cut back, 1 base at V and 3 bases at J, with 10 bases in the middle. From germline, CDR1 is SEHNR and CDR2 FQNEAQ (reference sequence). CDR3 length: 15 residues. Here the CDR3 DNA reads TGTGCCAGCAGCTTAGATGACGGCAGTGGAAACACCATATATTTT. Translation: CASSLDDGSGNTIYF.

The chain joins TRBV19 to TRBJ2-7, with a tentative D call TRBD1 (6 bases). This CDR3 is 14 amino acids long. Trimming removed 4 bases from V and 3 bases from J, with 13 bases in between. The V gene's germline CDR1 is LNHDA and CDR2 SQIVND (reference sequence). The CDR3 spells CASSTRTEIYEQYF. The CDR3 DNA is TGTGCCAGTAGTACCAGGACAGAAATCTACGAGCAGTACTTC.

This chain uses TRBV27 with TRBJ2-5; 13 bases are shared with TRBD2. There are 16 residues in the CDR3. The V gene's germline CDR1 is MNHEY and CDR2 SMNVEV (reference sequence). The V and J ends lost 5 bases and 2 bases, in that order; junction bases with no gene match: 5. The DNA of the CDR3 is TGTGCCAGCAGTCCGGGACTAGCGGGATATCAAGAGACCCAGTACTTC. Protein: CASSPGLAGYQETQYF.

The genes are TRBV27 and TRBJ2-7, with D perhaps TRBD2 (6 bases). V was clipped by 5 bases and J by 3 bases, with 20 bases between them. Looked up from germline, CDR1 is MNHEY and CDR2 is SMNVEV (reference sequence). CDR3 length: 16 residues. CDR3: CASSQSTGTLNYEQYF. In DNA, the CDR3 is TGTGCCAGCAGTCAATCAACCGGGACTCTGAACTACGAGCAGTACTTC.

J is TRBJ2-7 and V is TRBV28, with D tentatively TRBD2 (6 bases). The CDR3 spans 14 residues. V was clipped by 7 bases and J by 6 bases, with 19 bases between them. CDR1 is MDHEN and CDR2 is SYDVKM in the germline V gene. CDR3 amino acids: CASTLVGGSGEQYF. CDR3 sequence (DNA): TGTGCCAGCACCCTCGTGGGGGGTTCTGGCGAGCAGTACTTC.

V is TRBV7-8 and J is TRBJ2-3; D possibly matches TRBD1 or TRBD2 (5 bases each). The CDR3 spans 17 residues. Trimming cost V 3 bases and J 3 bases, with 19 bases left between them. Germline-derived CDR1 and CDR2 are SGHVS and FQNEAQ. The CDR3 here is CASSFISMGERTDTQYF. In DNA form, the CDR3 reads TGTGCCAGCAGCTTTATATCAATGGGGGAGAGGACAGATACGCAGTATTTT. The full variable domain, its missing parts supplied by reference TRBV7-8 and TRBJ2-3, is GAGVSQSPRYKVAKRGQDVALRCDPISGHVSLFWYQQALGQGPEFLTYFQNEAQLDKSGLPSDRFFAERPEGSVSTLKIQRTQQEDSAVYLCASSFISMGERTDTQYFGPGTRLTVL.

The genes are TRBV27 and TRBJ2-7; D gene unclear. Trimming pared 5 bases from V and 2 bases from J, leaving 10 bases between. This CDR3 has 13 residues. CDR1 is MNHEY and CDR2 is SMNVEV in the germline V gene (reference sequence). The CDR3 DNA is TGTGCCAGCAGTCATCAGGTAGCCTACGAGCAGTACTTC. This codes for CASSHQVAYEQYF.

The rearrangement links TRBV27 to TRBJ2-7, with 8 bases fitting TRBD1. Germline V gives CDR1 MNHEY, CDR2 SMNVEV (reference sequence). The CDR3 consists of 16 residues. V lost 5 bases to trimming and J lost 4 bases; unmatched junction nucleotides: 13. The CDR3 DNA is TGTGCCAGCAGTCCCTCGACAGGGGTCCTAATTTACGAGCAGTACTTC. Translation gives CASSPSTGVLIYEQYF.

The CDR3 DNA is TGTGCCAGCAGCCAAGATGGGGAGGCGGAGACCCAGTACTTC. Its protein product is CASSQDGEAETQYF. The rearrangement links TRBV14 to TRBJ2-5; TRBD2 might be the D (6 bases). The germline V gene has CDR1 SGHDN and CDR2 FVKESK. The CDR3 loop spans 14 amino acids. The germline V and J ends were trimmed by 0 bases and 5 bases, with 10 bases remaining between them.

The chain carries TRBV9 and TRBJ1-1, with TRBD1 matching 9 bases. V dropped 6 bases and J dropped 3; count of bases not matched to a gene: 9. This CDR3 has 15 amino acids. Germline CDR1 is SGDLS and CDR2 is YYNGEE. CDR3: CASTDGTGKDTEAFF. CDR3 bases: TGTGCCAGCACCGACGGGACAGGGAAGGACACTGAAGCTTTCTTT.

The chain joins TRBV19 to TRBJ2-1; possibly TRBD1 or TRBD2 for D (5 bases each). The CDR3 has 15 residues. Looked up from germline, CDR1 is LNHDA and CDR2 is SQIVND (reference sequence). Trimming took off 5 bases at V and 7 bases at J, with 18 bases between the two ends. CDR3 sequence (DNA): TGTGCCAGTAGTCTAGGGGCTTCCTCGGGGAATGAGCAGTTCTTC. Translated: CASSLGASSGNEQFF.

The rearrangement links TRBV28 to TRBJ2-1; D possibly corresponds to TRBD1 (6 bases). The V gene's germline CDR1 is MDHEN and CDR2 SYDVKM. V lost 2 bases to trimming and J lost 7 bases, with 12 bases between them. This CDR3 region has 14 residues. CDR3 nucleotides: TGTGCCAGCAGTTTACCCCTACAGGGAAATGAGCAGTTCTTC. Its translation: CASSLPLQGNEQFF.

V gene TRBV27 combines with J gene TRBJ2-7; D gene uncertain. Between the trimmed V and J ends, which lost 2 bases and 1 base, there was a span of 12 bases. Germline V CDR1 and CDR2: MNHEY, SMNVEV (reference sequence). The CDR3 loop spans 15 amino acids. CDR3: CASSLGAHPSYEQYF. The CDR3 coding sequence is TGTGCCAGCAGTTTAGGCGCCCACCCATCCTACGAGCAGTACTTC.

As DNA, the CDR3 is TGTGCCAGTAGTATAGGTAGGACAGCTGGCACTGAAGCTTTCTTT. Its protein is CASSIGRTAGTEAFF. The rearrangement links TRBV19 to TRBJ1-1, with D possibly being TRBD1 (6 bases). Per germline, CDR1 LNHDA and CDR2 SQIVND (reference sequence). The length of the CDR3 is 15 residues. V gave up 1 base and J gave up 4 bases, with 13 bases separating them. The whole variable domain, remainder taken from reference TRBV19 and TRBJ1-1, is DGGITQSPKYLFRKEGQNVTLSCEQNLNHDAMYWYRQDPGQGLRLIYYSQIVNDFQKGDIAEGYSVSREKKESFPLTVTSAQKNPTAFYLCASSIGRTAGTEAFFGQGTRLTVV.

The chain is built from TRBV19 and TRBJ1-1; D is undetermined. The germline gives CDR1 LNHDA, CDR2 SQIVND (reference sequence). V was clipped by 8 bases and J by 7 bases, with 14 bases between them. The CDR3 covers 12 residues. The CDR3 sequence is CASEDWGGEAFF. CDR3 DNA: TGTGCCAGTGAGGACTGGGGAGGTGAAGCTTTCTTT.

The rearrangement joins TRBV2 to TRBJ2-3; 9 positions match TRBD1. The germline V gene encodes CDR1 SNHLY and CDR2 FYNNEI. The CDR3 covers 15 residues. V shed 2 bases and J 5 bases; nucleotides not matched to a gene: 5. CDR3 amino acids: CASSEMTGGQDTQYF. The CDR3 DNA sequence: TGTGCCAGCAGTGAAATGACAGGGGGACAAGATACGCAGTATTTT. Supplemented by reference TRBV2 and TRBJ2-3, the full variable domain reads EPEVTQTPSHQVTQMGQEVILRCVPISNHLYFYWYRQILGQKVEFLVSFYNNEISEKSEIFDDQFSVERPDGSNFTLKIRSTKLEDSAMYFCASSEMTGGQDTQYFGPGTRLTVL.

The chain has TRBV27 and TRBJ2-2; no clear D. The germline V gene encodes CDR1 MNHEY and CDR2 SMNVEV (reference sequence). The V end lost 6 bases, the J end lost 6 bases, and 8 bases lay between the germline ends. The CDR3 runs 12 residues. Here the CDR3 reads CASRPWAGELFF. The CDR3 DNA sequence: TGTGCCAGCAGGCCCTGGGCCGGGGAGCTGTTTTTT.

This clone is a singleton in its sample. This chain links TRBV27 with TRBJ2-7, with D perhaps TRBD1 (6 bases). Germline CDR1 MNHEY, CDR2 SMNVEV (reference sequence). The CDR3 runs to 13 residues. V gave up 8 bases and J gave up 3 bases, with 14 bases separating them. In nucleotides, the CDR3 is TGTGCCAGCGGACAGACAGAGCACTACGAGCAGTACTTC. It is translated as CASGQTEHYEQYF.

The chain is built from TRBV13 and TRBJ2-3; D is unclear. This CDR3 region has 15 residues. With 6 bases removed from V and 0 bases from J, the gap between germline ends came to 13 bases. Looked up from germline, CDR1 is PRHDT and CDR2 is FYEKMQ (reference sequence). In DNA form, the CDR3 reads TGTGCCAGCAGTCCAGGACCTCCTAGCACAGATACGCAGTATTTT. Translating it yields CASSPGPPSTDTQYF.

This CDR3 reads CASSMGPSGELFF. The CDR3 coding sequence is TGTGCCAGTAGTATGGGACCGAGCGGGGAGCTGTTTTTT. The rearrangement links TRBV19 to TRBJ2-2; D assignment may be TRBD1 or TRBD2 (5 bases each). The CDR3 covers 13 residues. The V gene's germline CDR1 is LNHDA and CDR2 SQIVND (reference sequence). V was pared by 3 bases and J by 7 bases, with 9 bases between. Based on the CDR3 plus reference TRBV19 and TRBJ2-2, the full variable domain is DGGITQSPKYLFRKEGQNVTLSCEQNLNHDAMYWYRQDPGQGLRLIYYSQIVNDFQKGDIAEGYSVSREKKESFPLTVTSAQKNPTAFYLCASSMGPSGELFFGEGSRLTVL.

The chain uses TRBV29-1 and TRBJ2-7; the D gene is possibly TRBD1 (6 bases). The CDR3 is made up of 16 amino acids. Germline V lookup: CDR1 SQVTM, CDR2 ANQGSEA. The V end lost 7 bases, the J end lost 4 bases, and 26 bases lay between the germline ends. This CDR3 is CSAASTTGNVEYEQYF. The DNA of the CDR3 is TGCAGCGCAGCTTCGACAACAGGGAACGTTGAGTACGAGCAGTACTTC.

The V call is TRBV6-6, the J call TRBJ2-7, with D perhaps TRBD2 (5 bases). Germline V gene sequence: CDR1 MNHNY, CDR2 SVGAGI (reference sequence). V shed 5 bases and J shed 0 bases, with 17 bases lying between them. The CDR3 is made up of 16 amino acids. CDR3 in amino acids: CASSPFVTGSSYEQYF. CDR3 in DNA: TGTGCCAGCAGTCCCTTTGTCACGGGGAGCTCCTACGAGCAGTACTTC.

CDR3 bases: TGCGCCAGCAGCCAAGAGGTCGCGGGCGAGAACACTGAAGCTTTCTTT. As protein: CASSQEVAGENTEAFF. The chain has TRBV4-3 and TRBJ1-1; D remains unclear. CDR1 is LGHNA and CDR2 is YSLEER in the germline V gene. Trimming removed 0 bases from V and 1 base from J, with 12 bases in between. There are 16 residues in the CDR3.

V gene TRBV16 combines with J gene TRBJ2-7; 8 positions match TRBD1. V was pared by 2 bases and J by 0 bases, with 3 bases of the junction left unmatched. The CDR3 consists of 15 residues. CDR1 is KGHSY and CDR2 is FQNENV in the germline V gene. CDR3 amino acids: CASSQGQGSSYEQYF. DNA for the CDR3: TGTGCCAGCAGCCAAGGACAGGGTAGCTCCTACGAGCAGTACTTC.